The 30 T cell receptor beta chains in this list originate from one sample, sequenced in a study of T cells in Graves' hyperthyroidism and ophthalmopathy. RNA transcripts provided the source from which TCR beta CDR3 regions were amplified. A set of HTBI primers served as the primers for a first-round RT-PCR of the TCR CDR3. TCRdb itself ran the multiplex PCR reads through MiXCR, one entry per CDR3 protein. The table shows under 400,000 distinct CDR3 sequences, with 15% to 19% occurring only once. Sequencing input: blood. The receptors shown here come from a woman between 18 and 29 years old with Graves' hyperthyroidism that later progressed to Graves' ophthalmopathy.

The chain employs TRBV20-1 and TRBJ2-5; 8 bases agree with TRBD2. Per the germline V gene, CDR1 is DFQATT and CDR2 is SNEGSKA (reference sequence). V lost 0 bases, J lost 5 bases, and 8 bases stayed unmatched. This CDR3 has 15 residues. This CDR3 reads CSAREGLAEGETQYF. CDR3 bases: TGCAGTGCTAGAGAAGGACTAGCAGAGGGGGAGACCCAGTACTTC.

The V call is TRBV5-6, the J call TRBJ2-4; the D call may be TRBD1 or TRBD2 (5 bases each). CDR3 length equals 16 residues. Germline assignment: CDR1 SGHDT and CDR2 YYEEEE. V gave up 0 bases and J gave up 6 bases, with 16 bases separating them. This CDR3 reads CASSLDRGNRGNIQYF. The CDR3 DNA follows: TGTGCCAGCAGCTTGGATCGGGGTAATAGGGGAAACATTCAGTACTTC.

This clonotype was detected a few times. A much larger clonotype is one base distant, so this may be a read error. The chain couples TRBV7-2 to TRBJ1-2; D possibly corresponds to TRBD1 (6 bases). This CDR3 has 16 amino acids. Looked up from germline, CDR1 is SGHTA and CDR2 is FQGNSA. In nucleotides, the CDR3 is TGTGCCACCAGCTTAGCAATTCAGGGGCGAGTCTATGGCTACACCTTC. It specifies CATSLAIQGRVYGYTF.

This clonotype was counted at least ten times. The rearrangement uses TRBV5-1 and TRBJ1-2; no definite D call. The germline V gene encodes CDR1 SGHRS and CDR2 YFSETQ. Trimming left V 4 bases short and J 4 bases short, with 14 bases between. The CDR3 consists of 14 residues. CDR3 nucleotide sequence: TGCGCCAGCAGCGTGTTCGCAGATGCCTATGGCTACACCTTC. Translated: CASSVFADAYGYTF. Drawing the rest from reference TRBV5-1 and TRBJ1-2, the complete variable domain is KAGVTQTPRYLIKTRGQQVTLSCSPISGHRSVSWYQQTPGQGLQFLFEYFSETQRNKGNFPGRFSGRQFSNSRSEMNVSTLELGDSALYLCASSVFADAYGYTFGSGTRLTVV.

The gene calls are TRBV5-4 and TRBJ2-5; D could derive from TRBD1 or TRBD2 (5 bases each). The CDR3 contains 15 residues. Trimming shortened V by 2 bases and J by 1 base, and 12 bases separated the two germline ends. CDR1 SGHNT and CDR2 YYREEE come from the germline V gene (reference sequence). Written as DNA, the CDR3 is TGTGCCAGCAGCTTTTCCCGGGGCCTCCAAGAGACCCAGTACTTC. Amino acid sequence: CASSFSRGLQETQYF.

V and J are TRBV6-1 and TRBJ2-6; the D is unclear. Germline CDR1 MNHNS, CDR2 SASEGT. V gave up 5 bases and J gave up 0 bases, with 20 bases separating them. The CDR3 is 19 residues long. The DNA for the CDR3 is TGTGCCAGCAGTCTAGGGATCGGAAGTCGGTTCTCTGGGGCCAACGTCCTGACTTTC. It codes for CASSLGIGSRFSGANVLTF.

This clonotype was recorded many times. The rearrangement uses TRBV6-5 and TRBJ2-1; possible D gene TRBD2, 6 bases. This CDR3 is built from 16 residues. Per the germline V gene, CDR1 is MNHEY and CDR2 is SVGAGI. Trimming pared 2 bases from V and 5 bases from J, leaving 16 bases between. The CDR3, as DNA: TGTGCCAGCAGTTACCACCGGGGGAGTATAAACAATGAGCAGTTCTTC. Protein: CASSYHRGSINNEQFF.

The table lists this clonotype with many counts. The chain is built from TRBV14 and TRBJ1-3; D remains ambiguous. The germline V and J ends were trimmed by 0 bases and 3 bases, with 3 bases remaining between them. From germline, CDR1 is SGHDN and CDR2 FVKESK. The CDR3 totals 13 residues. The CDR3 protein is CASSQDGGNTIYF. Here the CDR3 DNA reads TGTGCCAGCAGCCAAGACGGTGGAAACACCATATATTTT.

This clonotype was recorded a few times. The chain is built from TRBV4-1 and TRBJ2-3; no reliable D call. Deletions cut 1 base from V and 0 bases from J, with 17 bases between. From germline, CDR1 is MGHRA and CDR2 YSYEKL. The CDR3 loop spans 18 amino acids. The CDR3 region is CASSQVGKADTSTDTQYF. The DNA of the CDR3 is TGCGCCAGCAGCCAAGTGGGAAAGGCGGATACTAGCACAGATACGCAGTATTTT.

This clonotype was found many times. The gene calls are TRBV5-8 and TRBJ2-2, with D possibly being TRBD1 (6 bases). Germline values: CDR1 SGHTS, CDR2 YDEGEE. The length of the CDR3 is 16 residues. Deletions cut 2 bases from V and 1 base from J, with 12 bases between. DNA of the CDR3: TGTGCCAGCAGCTTAGGGGGAAGCGTGAACACCGGGGAGCTGTTTTTT. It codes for CASSLGGSVNTGELFF.

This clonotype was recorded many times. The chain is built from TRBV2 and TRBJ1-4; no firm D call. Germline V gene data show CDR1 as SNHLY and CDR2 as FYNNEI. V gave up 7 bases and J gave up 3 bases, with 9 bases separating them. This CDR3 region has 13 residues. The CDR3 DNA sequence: TGTGCCAGCAAGCGAGGGCCTAATGAAAAACTGTTTTTT. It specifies CASKRGPNEKLFF.

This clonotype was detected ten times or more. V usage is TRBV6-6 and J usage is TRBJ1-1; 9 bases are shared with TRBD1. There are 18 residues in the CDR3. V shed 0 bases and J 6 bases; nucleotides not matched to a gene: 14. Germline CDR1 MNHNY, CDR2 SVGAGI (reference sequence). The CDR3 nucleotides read TGTGCCAGCAGTTACTCCCCGCGGACCGGGACAGGGTTCTCTGAAGCTTTCTTT. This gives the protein CASSYSPRTGTGFSEAFF.

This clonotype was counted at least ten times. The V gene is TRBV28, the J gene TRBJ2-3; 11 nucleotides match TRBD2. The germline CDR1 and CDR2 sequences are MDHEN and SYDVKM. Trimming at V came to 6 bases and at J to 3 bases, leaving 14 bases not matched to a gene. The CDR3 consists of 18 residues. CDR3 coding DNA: TGTGCCAGCAGCTTAGGAAACCTAGCGGGAGGTGGAACAGATACGCAGTATTTT. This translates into CASSLGNLAGGGTDTQYF. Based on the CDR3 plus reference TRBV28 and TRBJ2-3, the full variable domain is DVKVTQSSRYLVKRTGEKVFLECVQDMDHENMFWYRQDPGLGLRLIYFSYDVKMKEKGDIPEGYSVSREKKERFSLILESASTNQTSMYLCASSLGNLAGGGTDTQYFGPGTRLTVL.

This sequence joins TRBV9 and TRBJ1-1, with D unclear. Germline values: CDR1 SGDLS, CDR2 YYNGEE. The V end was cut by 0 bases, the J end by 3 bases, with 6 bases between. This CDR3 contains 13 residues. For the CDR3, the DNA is TGTGCCAGCAGCGTAGGAGGGTACACTGAAGCTTTCTTT. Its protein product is CASSVGGYTEAFF. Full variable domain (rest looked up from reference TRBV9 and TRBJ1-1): DSGVTQTPKHLITATGQRVTLRCSPRSGDLSVYWYQQSLDQGLQFLIQYYNGEERAKGNILERFSAQQFPDLHSELNLSSLELGDSALYFCASSVGGYTEAFFGQGTRLTVV.

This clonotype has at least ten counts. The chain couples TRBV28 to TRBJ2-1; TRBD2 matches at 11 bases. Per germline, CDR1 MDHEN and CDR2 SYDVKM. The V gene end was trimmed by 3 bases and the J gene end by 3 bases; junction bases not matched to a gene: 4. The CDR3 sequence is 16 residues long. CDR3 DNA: TGTGCCAGCAGTTTGGGGACTAGCGGAAACTACAATGAGCAGTTCTTC. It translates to CASSLGTSGNYNEQFF. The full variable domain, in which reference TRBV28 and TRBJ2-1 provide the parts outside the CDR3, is DVKVTQSSRYLVKRTGEKVFLECVQDMDHENMFWYRQDPGLGLRLIYFSYDVKMKEKGDIPEGYSVSREKKERFSLILESASTNQTSMYLCASSLGTSGNYNEQFFGPGTRLTVL.

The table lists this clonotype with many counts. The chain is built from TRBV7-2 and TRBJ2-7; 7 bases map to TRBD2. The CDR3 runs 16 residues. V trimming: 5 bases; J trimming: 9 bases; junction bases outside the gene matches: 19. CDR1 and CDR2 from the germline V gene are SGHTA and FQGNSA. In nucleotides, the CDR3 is TGTGCCAGCAGCCCACCCTTAAGGGAGGGTAAATGGGGGCAGTACTTC. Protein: CASSPPLREGKWGQYF.

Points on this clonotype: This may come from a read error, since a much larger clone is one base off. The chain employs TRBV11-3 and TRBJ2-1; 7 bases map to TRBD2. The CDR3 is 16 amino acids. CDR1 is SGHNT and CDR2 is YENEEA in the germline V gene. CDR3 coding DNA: TGTGCCAGCAGCCTATCGGGGGGATACTCCCACAATGAGCAGTTCTTC. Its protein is CASSLSGGYSHNEQFF.

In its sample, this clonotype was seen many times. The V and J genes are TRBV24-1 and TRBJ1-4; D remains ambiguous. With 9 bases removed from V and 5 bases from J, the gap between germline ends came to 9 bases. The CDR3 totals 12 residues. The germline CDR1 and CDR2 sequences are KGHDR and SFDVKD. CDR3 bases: TGTGCCACCTCGGACGTCAATGAAAAACTGTTTTTT. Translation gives CATSDVNEKLFF.

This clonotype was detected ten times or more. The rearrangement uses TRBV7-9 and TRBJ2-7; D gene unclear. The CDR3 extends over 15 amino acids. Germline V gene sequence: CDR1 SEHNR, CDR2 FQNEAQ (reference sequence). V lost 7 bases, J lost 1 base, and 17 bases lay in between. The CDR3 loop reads CASTLTPEASYEQYF. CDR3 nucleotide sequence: TGTGCCAGCACCCTTACACCGGAAGCGTCCTACGAGCAGTACTTC.

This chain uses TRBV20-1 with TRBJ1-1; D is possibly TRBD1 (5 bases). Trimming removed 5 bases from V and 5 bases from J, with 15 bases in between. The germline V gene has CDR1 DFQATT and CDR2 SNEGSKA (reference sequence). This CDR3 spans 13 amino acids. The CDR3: CSAPQGAGTEAFF. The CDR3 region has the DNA TGCAGTGCTCCGCAGGGTGCGGGAACTGAAGCTTTCTTT.

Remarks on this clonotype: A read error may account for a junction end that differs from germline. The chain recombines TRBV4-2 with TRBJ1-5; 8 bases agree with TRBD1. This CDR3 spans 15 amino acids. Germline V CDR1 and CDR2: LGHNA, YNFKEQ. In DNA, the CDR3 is TGTGCCAGCAGCCAGTGGGGACAGGACAATCAGCCCCATCATTTT. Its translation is CASSQWGQDNQPHHF.

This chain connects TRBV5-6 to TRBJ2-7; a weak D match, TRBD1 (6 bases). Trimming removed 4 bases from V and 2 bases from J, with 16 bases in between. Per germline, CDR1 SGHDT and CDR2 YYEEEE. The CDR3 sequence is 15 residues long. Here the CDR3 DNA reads TGTGCCAGCAGCGCCTACACAGGGCCCACCTACGAGCAGTACTTC. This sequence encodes CASSAYTGPTYEQYF.

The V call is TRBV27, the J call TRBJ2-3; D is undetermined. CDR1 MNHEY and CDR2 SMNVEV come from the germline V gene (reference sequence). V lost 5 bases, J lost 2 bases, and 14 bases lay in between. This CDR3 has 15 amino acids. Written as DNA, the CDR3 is TGTGCCAGCAGTCCTCAACTGGACCCCACAGATACGCAGTATTTT. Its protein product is CASSPQLDPTDTQYF.

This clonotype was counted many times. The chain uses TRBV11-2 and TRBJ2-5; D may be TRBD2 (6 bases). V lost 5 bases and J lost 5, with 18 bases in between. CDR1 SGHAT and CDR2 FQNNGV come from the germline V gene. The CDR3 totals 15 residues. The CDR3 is CASSLLGGRGETQYF. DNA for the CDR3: TGTGCCAGCAGCCTCCTCGGGGGTAGAGGTGAGACCCAGTACTTC.

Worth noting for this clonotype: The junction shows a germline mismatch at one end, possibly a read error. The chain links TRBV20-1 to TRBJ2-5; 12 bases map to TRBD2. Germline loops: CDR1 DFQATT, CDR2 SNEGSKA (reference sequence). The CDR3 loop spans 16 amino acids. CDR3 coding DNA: TGCAGTGCTAGCGGAGGACTAGCGGGGCCCCAAGGGACCCAGTACTTC. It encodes CSASGGLAGPQGTQYF.

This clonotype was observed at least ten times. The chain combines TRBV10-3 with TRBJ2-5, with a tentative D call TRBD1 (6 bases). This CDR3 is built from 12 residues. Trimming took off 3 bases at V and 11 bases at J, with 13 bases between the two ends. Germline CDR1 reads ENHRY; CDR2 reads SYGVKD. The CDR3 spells CAISEPGTRQYF. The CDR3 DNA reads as TGTGCCATCAGTGAACCGGGGACAAGACAGTACTTC.

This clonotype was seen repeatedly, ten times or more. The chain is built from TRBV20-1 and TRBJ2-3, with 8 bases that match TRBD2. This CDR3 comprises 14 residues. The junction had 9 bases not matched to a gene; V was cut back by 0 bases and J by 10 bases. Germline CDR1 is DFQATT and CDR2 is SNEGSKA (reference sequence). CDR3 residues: CSAREGIGRAAQYF. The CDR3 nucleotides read TGCAGTGCTAGAGAAGGAATCGGGAGGGCGGCGCAGTATTTT.

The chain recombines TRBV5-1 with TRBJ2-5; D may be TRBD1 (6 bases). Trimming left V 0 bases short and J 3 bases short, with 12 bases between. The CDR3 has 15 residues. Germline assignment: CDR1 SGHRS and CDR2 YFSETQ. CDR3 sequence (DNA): TGCGCCAGCAGCTTGGCCGGGACAAACAAAGAGACCCAGTACTTC. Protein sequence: CASSLAGTNKETQYF.

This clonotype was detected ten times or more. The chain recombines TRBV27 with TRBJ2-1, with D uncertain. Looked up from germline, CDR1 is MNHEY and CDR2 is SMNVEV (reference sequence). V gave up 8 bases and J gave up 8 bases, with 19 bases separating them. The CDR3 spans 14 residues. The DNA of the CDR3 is TGTGCCAGCCTACGTTACGAGGCCCTGGATGAGCAGTTCTTC. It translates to CASLRYEALDEQFF.

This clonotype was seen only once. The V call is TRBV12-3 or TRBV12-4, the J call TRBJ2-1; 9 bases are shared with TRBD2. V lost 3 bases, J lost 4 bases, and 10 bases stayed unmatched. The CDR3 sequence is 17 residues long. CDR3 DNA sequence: TGTGCCAGCAGTTTGGGCGATCGACTAGCGGTATACAATGAGCAGTTCTTC. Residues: CASSLGDRLAVYNEQFF.